The present entry profiles one T cell receptor beta chain with its context. Its antigen is not yet known. The sample holds no much larger clone one base away, and base qualities are not on file. Trimming takes 1 base from V and 2 bases from J, and the germline ends sit 5 bases apart. Measured from the cysteine to the phenylalanine, the CDR3 is 13 residues long. The retained sequence is limited to the CDR3, 39 bases, with the frame set at the first base. The germline V gene specifies SGHTA as CDR1 and FQGTGA as CDR2. This sample was included in a study of blood T cell repertoires in COVID-19 (dated by TCRdb to 2019 to 2021). Looking at the study overall: Samples from collaborators originated in the United States, Italy and Spain and spanned both the acute and convalescent phases of COVID-19. Where available, HLA class I and class II types were taken from metadata supplied by the sample provider and were not determined by assay-based typing. The sample metadata nearly always contained a de-identified subject ID, COVID-19 status, age in years and sex. Deeply sampled blood TCRbeta repertoires from subjects exposed to, actively infected with, or recovered from COVID-19 were included in the dataset. The samples were drawn from the first 160 participants of the ongoing ImmuneRACE study and from 950 to 1,500 subjects provided by 6 global collaborators. The prospective study material was composed of cDNA or gDNA derived from T cells, B-cell-depleted T cells, or PBMCs. The repertoires were made available in a free public database intended to serve as a resource for research on the immune response to SARS-CoV-2. Results the study describes overall, beyond this receptor: Clinical and demographic metadata were provided uncurated, with the amount varying by source and participant.

Whole blood was collected in K2EDTA tubes by collaborating institutions according to the institutions' own protocols. For TCRbeta analysis, collaborators shipped samples as frozen whole blood, isolated PBMCs, or DNA extracted from either of those sample types. The immunoSEQ Assay, a bias-controlled multiplex PCR, was used to amplify TCRbeta CDR3 regions from genomic DNA. The authors processed their data as follows. Within the assay, amplification of reference gene primers was used to estimate how many nucleated cells each sample contained. Sequence reads were collapsed and filtered to measure the absolute abundance of every unique TCRbeta CDR3 rearrangement. Productive Simpson clonality was computed per sample as the square root of Simpson's diversity index over productive rearrangements. This is the immuneACCESS table as TCRdb keeps it, with only in-frame sequences that have V and J called. A part of the clones is gone; compared with another copy, unresolved V genes explain less than half, and the rest is unexplained. The D gene and trimming were derived from the DNA, and the V and J assignments and clone size from that table. The sample data list about 110,000 clones, and 70% to 75% of these were observed just once. Jointly, the top ten make up roughly 0.9% of the sample.

Recombination connected TRBV7-3 to TRBJ1-2; the D gene lacks a confident call. Sequenced sample: peripheral blood. The receptor was derived from a human donor with acute or convalescent COVID-19. The donor label of this sample is uncertain. The bases read TGTGCCAGCAGCTTAAACAAGAACTATGGCTACACCTTC. Translation gives CASSLNKNYGYTF.